The 21 T cell receptor beta chains listed next were all sequenced from one sample in a study of shared clonotypes between healthy human individuals. The assay was immunoSEQ multiplex PCR, and TCRdb's table has in-frame clones only and misses some. The sample consists of 2 million to 2.5 million clones, over 85% of them appearing once. Sequencing input: naive CD4+ T cells from PBMCs. Stated subset: CD45RA+ positively selected. These TCRs come from a man younger than 30 in good health. Some clones in this sample may be carry-over from other donors' samples.

The gene calls are TRBV16 and TRBJ1-1, with D unresolved. The CDR3 has 13 amino acids. The ends were cut back, 2 bases at V and 0 bases at J, with 4 bases in the middle. Germline CDR1 is KGHSY and CDR2 is FQNENV. The CDR3 loop is CASSQHMNTEAFF. For the CDR3, the DNA is TGTGCCAGCAGCCAACACATGAACACTGAAGCTTTCTTT.

The gene calls are TRBV18 and TRBJ2-1; D may be TRBD2 (5 bases). There are 16 residues in the CDR3. Germline V gives CDR1 KGHSH, CDR2 LQKENI. V shed 2 bases and J shed 1 base, with 12 bases lying between them. CDR3 sequence reads: CASSPGWERSYNEQFF. The DNA of the CDR3 is TGTGCCAGCTCACCAGGGTGGGAGCGGTCCTACAATGAGCAGTTCTTC.

The chain links TRBV5-8 to TRBJ1-3, with D possibly matching TRBD1 (5 bases). Germline V gene lookup returns CDR1 SGHTS and CDR2 YDEGEE. The CDR3 loop spans 15 amino acids. Trimming left V 1 base short and J 1 base short, with 9 bases between. The CDR3 nucleotides read TGTGCCAGCAGCTTGATCGGGGGGTCTGGAAACACCATATATTTT. This codes for CASSLIGGSGNTIYF.

The chain recombines TRBV6-1 with TRBJ1-2, with D perhaps matching TRBD1 (5 bases). The V gene lost 1 base and the J gene lost 7 bases, with 16 bases spanning the gap. Germline V CDR1 and CDR2: MNHNS, SASEGT. The CDR3 has 15 amino acids. For the CDR3, the DNA is TGTGCCAGCAGTGAAGAAGTTTTTGACAGCGGTGGCTACACCTTC. It codes for CASSEEVFDSGGYTF.

The CDR3 here is CASSQRQINYGYTF. DNA of the CDR3: TGTGCCAGCAGCCAAAGACAGATTAACTATGGCTACACCTTC. J is TRBJ1-2 and V is TRBV7-9; possible D gene TRBD1, 5 bases. Germline V CDR1 and CDR2: SEHNR, FQNEAQ (reference sequence). Trimming removed 5 bases at V and 1 base at J, with 11 bases between. This CDR3 comprises 14 residues.

The CDR3 DNA sequence: TGTGCCTGGAGTGCAGGGGTTGTTAGCACTGAAGCTTTCTTT. Amino acid sequence: CAWSAGVVSTEAFF. The gene calls are TRBV30 and TRBJ1-1; a possible D gene is TRBD1 (6 bases). Trimming removed 1 base at V and 4 bases at J, with 13 bases between. Germline CDR1 and CDR2: GTSNPN and SVGIG (reference sequence). The CDR3 has 14 residues.

This chain joins TRBV11-1 and TRBJ2-7; no clear D. V was shortened by 2 bases and J by 6 bases, with 14 bases between the two germline ends. Germline V gene lookup returns CDR1 SGHAT and CDR2 FQDESV (reference sequence). This CDR3 has 14 amino acids. The CDR3: CASSLLAQHSEQYF. The CDR3 DNA is TGTGCCAGCAGCTTACTTGCCCAGCACTCCGAGCAGTACTTC.

The genes are TRBV10-3 and TRBJ2-1; 10 bases align to TRBD2. This CDR3 comprises 14 residues. The germline CDR1 and CDR2 sequences are ENHRY and SYGVKD. Trimming took 0 bases from V and 10 from J; bases not matched to a gene: 3. In DNA, the CDR3 is TGTGCCATCAGTGAGTCAAGCGGGAGGGACGAGCAGTTCTTC. Its translation is CAISESSGRDEQFF.

The chain is built from TRBV29-1 and TRBJ1-5; D call uncertain. There are 13 residues in the CDR3. Trimming removed 5 bases at V and 1 base at J, with 9 bases between. Germline CDR1 and CDR2: SQVTM and ANQGSEA. In DNA form, the CDR3 reads TGCAGCGTTAATACCGGGAGCAATCAGCCCCAGCATTTT. Translated, it gives CSVNTGSNQPQHF.

CDR3 residues: CASSPADGSYEQYF. DNA of the CDR3: TGTGCCAGCTCACCCGCTGACGGGTCCTACGAGCAGTACTTC. The chain joins TRBV18 to TRBJ2-7, with D unresolved. V was shortened by 3 bases and J by 1 base, with 10 bases between the two germline ends. Germline V gene lookup returns CDR1 KGHSH and CDR2 LQKENI. The CDR3 is made up of 14 amino acids.

The chain has TRBV28 and TRBJ1-2, with TRBD1 as a possible D gene (5 bases). CDR3 length equals 14 residues. V was pared by 3 bases and J by 6 bases, with 14 bases between. CDR1 is MDHEN, CDR2 SYDVKM, per germline. The CDR3 loop reads CASSLTGRNDGYTF. CDR3 nucleotides: TGTGCCAGCAGTTTGACGGGACGGAACGATGGCTACACCTTC.

The chain combines TRBV7-8 with TRBJ2-1; D may correspond to TRBD1 or TRBD2 (6 bases each). The germline V gene has CDR1 SGHVS and CDR2 FQNEAQ. This CDR3 is 16 amino acids long. Trimming took off 3 bases at V and 0 bases at J, with 12 bases between the two ends. Here the CDR3 DNA reads TGTGCCAGCAGCTTTTCGGGGGCCTCCTCCTACAATGAGCAGTTCTTC. Residues: CASSFSGASSYNEQFF.

The genes are TRBV5-1 and TRBJ2-3, with 7 bases identical to TRBD2. V was clipped by 4 bases and J by 1 base; unmatched bases: 3. The CDR3 length is 14 residues. Germline values: CDR1 SGHRS, CDR2 YFSETQ. The CDR3 sequence: CASSVREGTDTQYF. CDR3 nucleotide sequence: TGCGCCAGCAGCGTCCGGGAGGGCACAGATACGCAGTATTTT. The full variable domain, rest sourced from reference TRBV5-1 and TRBJ2-3, is KAGVTQTPRYLIKTRGQQVTLSCSPISGHRSVSWYQQTPGQGLQFLFEYFSETQRNKGNFPGRFSGRQFSNSRSEMNVSTLELGDSALYLCASSVREGTDTQYFGPGTRLTVL.

This chain links TRBV19 with TRBJ2-1; maybe TRBD2 (6 bases). The CDR3 is 15 residues long. Germline loops: CDR1 LNHDA, CDR2 SQIVND (reference sequence). V lost 5 bases, J lost 9 bases, and 20 bases lay in between. The CDR3 reads CASSGTPTREREQFF. CDR3 nucleotide sequence: TGTGCCAGTAGTGGAACTCCAACCCGGGAGCGTGAGCAGTTCTTC.

The chain uses TRBV7-2 and TRBJ2-7, with 10 bases that match TRBD2. The trim removed 1 base at V and 9 bases at J, leaving 9 bases unmatched. CDR3 length: 15 amino acids. The germline V gene encodes CDR1 SGHTA and CDR2 FQGNSA. In DNA, the CDR3 is TGTGCCAGCAGCTTAGAGGCTAGCGGGAGACCCGGGCAGTACTTC. Protein product: CASSLEASGRPGQYF.

V usage is TRBV2 and J usage is TRBJ2-7; 7 bases line up with TRBD1. The CDR3 sequence is 15 residues long. Germline CDR1 and CDR2: SNHLY and FYNNEI. V was pared by 5 bases and J by 3 bases, with 10 bases of the junction left unmatched. The CDR3 is CASSSRQGPFYEQYF. CDR3 nucleotides: TGTGCCAGCAGTAGCCGACAGGGCCCCTTCTACGAGCAGTACTTC.

Notes on this clone: Other DNA sequences in the sample encode the same CDR3. This sequence joins TRBV6-5 and TRBJ2-2, with no clear D. The germline V gene has CDR1 MNHEY and CDR2 SVGAGI. Trimming removed 0 bases at V and 4 bases at J, with 6 bases between. The CDR3 is made up of 14 amino acids. CDR3 DNA: TGTGCCAGCAGTTACTCTGGGGTCACCGGGGAGCTGTTTTTT. This gives the protein CASSYSGVTGELFF.

Only one count was recorded for this clone. The rearrangement links TRBV15 to TRBJ2-5; 11 bases match TRBD1. This CDR3 has 15 amino acids. With 3 bases clipped from V and 5 bases from J, the junction kept 5 bases outside the gene matches. Per germline, CDR1 LNHNV and CDR2 YYDKDF (reference sequence). CDR3 sequence (DNA): TGTGCCACCAGCAGTGGACAGGGGGCCGGGGAGACCCAGTACTTC. Translated, it gives CATSSGQGAGETQYF.

The J gene is TRBJ2-5, the V gene TRBV11-3; tentatively, D is TRBD1 (6 bases). The J call is doubtful: the DNA matches TRBJ2-7 better. The CDR3 has 13 amino acids. Germline values: CDR1 SGHNT, CDR2 YENEEA. This CDR3 is CASSAHRQDEQYF. The CDR3 DNA is TGTGCCAGCAGCGCACACAGACAGGACGAGCAGTACTTC.

The J gene is TRBJ2-2, the V gene TRBV9; 8 nucleotides align to TRBD1. Unmatched junction bases numbered 19, after V lost 2 bases and J lost 7 bases. CDR1 and CDR2 from the germline V gene are SGDLS and YYNGEE. The CDR3 contains 19 residues. CDR3 in DNA: TGTGCCAGCAGCGTCCCACGAGGGACAGGCGAAATTCGGGTCGGGGAGCTGTTTTTT. Amino acid sequence: CASSVPRGTGEIRVGELFF.

The CDR3 nucleotides read TGTGCCAGCAGCCACGGCCTAGCGGACTCCTACAATGAGCAGTTCTTC. Translation gives CASSHGLADSYNEQFF. The genes are TRBV4-2 and TRBJ2-1; 7 bases fit TRBD2. CDR3 length equals 16 residues. Germline values: CDR1 LGHNA, CDR2 YNFKEQ. Trimming removed 3 bases from V and 0 bases from J; junction bases left unmatched: 5.